These T cell receptor beta chains were read from a single sample in a study of spatial heterogeneity in lung cancer. TCRdb reprocessed the 5' RACE reads with MiXCR, giving one entry per CDR3 protein. Of some 980 distinct CDR3 sequences listed, about 22% were seen once; the top ten hold less than 20%. The source material was lung tumor tissue, sampled at surgery. These receptors came from a male donor with early-stage non-small cell lung cancer. The CDR3 runs from the conserved cysteine through the conserved F or W. A D gene is named only where the DNA matches it firmly. Clone size is not always given. Where it is, it says once, few, many or a class for expanded clones.

few | TRBD2 | TRBJ2-2 | TRBV6-1 | CASTQLAGLNTGELFF | TGTGCCAGCACTCAACTAGCGGGGCTGAACACCGGGGAGCTGTTTTTT
large | . | TRBJ1-1 | TRBV5-4 | CASSLGILDTEAFF | TGTGCCAGCAGCTTGGGTATCTTGGACACTGAAGCTTTCTTT
large | . | TRBJ1-2 | TRBV29-1 | CSVDPTGTYYGYTF | TGCAGCGTTGACCCTACAGGGACCTACTATGGCTACACCTTC
few | . | TRBJ1-5 | TRBV12-3/TRBV12-4 | CASTYRSHIQEPQHF | TGTGCCAGCACATACAGGTCCCACATACAGGAGCCCCAGCATTTT
large | . | TRBJ1-1 | TRBV27 | CASSLLRVNTEAFF | TGTGCCAGCAGTTTATTACGGGTAAACACTGAAGCTTTCTTT
large | . | TRBJ2-1 | TRBV20-1 | CSARSRGTYNEQFF | TGCAGTGCTAGGAGTCGGGGGACCTACAATGAGCAGTTCTTC
few | . | TRBJ1-5 | TRBV20-1 | CSARRGQFNQPQHF | TGCAGTGCTAGAAGAGGGCAATTCAATCAGCCCCAGCATTTT
few | TRBD1 | TRBJ1-1 | TRBV6-5 | CASSYLSPGQGNLSAFF | TGTGCCAGCAGTTACTTGTCACCGGGACAGGGAAATTTATCAGCTTTCTTT
large | . | TRBJ2-7 | TRBV6-6 | CASSRGPIADSYEQYF | TGTGCCAGCAGTAGGGGGCCGATAGCGGACTCCTACGAGCAGTACTTC
medium-sized | TRBD1 | TRBJ1-3 | TRBV7-9 | CASSSGTASGNTIYF | TGTGCCAGCAGCTCGGGGACAGCCTCTGGAAACACCATATATTTT
large | . | TRBJ2-2 | TRBV4-3 | CASSPTTGFAGELFF | TGCGCCAGCAGCCCAACAACGGGGTTCGCCGGGGAGCTGTTTTTT
few | . | TRBJ2-2 | TRBV5-6 | CASSLQGSTGELFF | TGTGCCAGCAGCTTGCAGGGCAGCACCGGGGAGCTGTTTTTT
medium-sized | TRBD2 | TRBJ2-7 | TRBV27 | CASSPLGGGAYEQYF | TGTGCCAGCAGTCCTCTAGGCGGGGGAGCCTACGAGCAGTACTTC
large | TRBD2 | TRBJ2-1 | TRBV3-1 | CASSLASGAYNEQFF | TGTGCCAGCAGCCTGGCTAGCGGGGCATACAATGAGCAGTTCTTC
. | . | TRBJ1-3 | TRBV6-5 | CASSYRAHGNTIYF | TGTGCCAGCAGTTACCGGGCACACGGAAACACCATATATTTT
large | . | TRBJ2-5 | TRBV7-9 | CASSFGQQETQYF | TGTGCCAGCAGCTTTGGACAACAAGAGACCCAGTACTTC
. | TRBD2 | TRBJ2-2 | TRBV27 | CATLRLAGGPSTGELFF | TGTGCCACCCTACGACTAGCGGGAGGGCCGAGCACCGGGGAGCTGTTTTTT
. | . | TRBJ1-3 | TRBV7-8 | CASSLAVRGSSGNTIYF | TGTGCCAGCAGCTTAGCTGTCAGAGGGTCGTCTGGAAACACCATATATTTT
medium-sized | TRBD1 | TRBJ1-1 | TRBV20-1 | CSARDFTTGDTEAFF | TGCAGTGCTAGAGATTTTACGACAGGGGACACTGAAGCTTTCTTT
medium-sized | TRBD1 | TRBJ2-1 | TRBV6-1 | CASSERDRGYEQFF | TGTGCCAGCAGTGAAAGGGACAGGGGCTATGAGCAGTTCTTC
medium-sized | . | TRBJ1-5 | TRBV2 | CASSEARSEPQHF | TGTGCCAGCAGTGAGGCCCGCAGCGAGCCCCAGCATTTT
large | . | TRBJ2-3 | TRBV27 | CASSLTSTDTQYF | TGTGCCAGCAGTTTAACCAGCACAGATACGCAGTATTTT